The 13 T cell receptor beta chains reported below all come from one sample, sequenced in a study of blood T cell repertoires in COVID-19. The data were produced by immunoSEQ multiplex PCR, yet TCRdb's version contains in-frame clones alone and is incomplete. The sample consists of about 180,000 clones, 81% of them appearing once. Sequencing was carried out using peripheral blood. The receptors were gathered from a woman over 75 with COVID-19, enrolled during active disease.

The J gene is TRBJ2-7, the V gene TRBV7-9; the D gene is possibly TRBD2 (7 bases). This CDR3 contains 14 residues. Germline V CDR1 and CDR2: SEHNR, FQNEAQ (reference sequence). V lost 3 bases and J lost 6, with 15 bases in between. The CDR3 DNA reads TGTGCCAGCAGCTTTGGGGGGGGCCGACCCGAGCAGTACTTC. Its translation is CASSFGGGRPEQYF.

The chain couples TRBV19 to TRBJ2-3, with D perhaps TRBD2 (6 bases). The CDR3 has 13 residues. V was cut by 5 bases and J by 4 bases, with 10 bases left in between. Germline V gives CDR1 LNHDA, CDR2 SQIVND (reference sequence). CDR3 in amino acids: CASSPQRADTQYF. The CDR3 bases are TGTGCCAGTAGTCCGCAGCGGGCAGATACGCAGTATTTT.

This rearrangement joins TRBV30 to TRBJ2-5; 7 nucleotides line up with TRBD2. The length of the CDR3 is 15 residues. Per germline, CDR1 GTSNPN and CDR2 SVGIG (reference sequence). Trimming took 2 bases from V and 4 from J; bases not matched to a gene: 10. CDR3 in DNA: TGTGCCTGGAGTCGGAGGAGCGGGGAAGCAGAGACCCAGTACTTC. This gives the protein CAWSRRSGEAETQYF.

The rearrangement uses TRBV7-9 and TRBJ1-1; D is unresolved. V lost 1 base and J 6 bases, leaving 12 bases between the germline ends. The CDR3 has 14 amino acids. Germline V CDR1 and CDR2: SEHNR, FQNEAQ (reference sequence). CDR3 bases: TGTGCCAGCAGCTTAGGCGGTATCGTTTCTGAAGCTTTCTTT. This codes for CASSLGGIVSEAFF.

The J gene is TRBJ1-6, the V gene TRBV7-9; no clear D. The CDR3 totals 12 residues. Trimming pared 10 bases from V and 5 bases from J, leaving 9 bases between. The germline CDR1 and CDR2 sequences are SEHNR and FQNEAQ (reference sequence). As DNA, the CDR3 is TGTGCCACACTGGAGAATAATTCACCCCTCCACTTT. Translating gives CATLENNSPLHF.

The chain joins TRBV6-5 to TRBJ2-7, with D tentatively TRBD1 (6 bases). This CDR3 is 14 amino acids long. The V end was cut by 2 bases, the J end by 2 bases, with 10 bases between. Germline V gene data show CDR1 as MNHEY and CDR2 as SVGAGI. Written as DNA, the CDR3 is TGTGCCAGCAGTTACGACAGGAGCACCTACGAGCAGTACTTC. This codes for CASSYDRSTYEQYF.

CDR3 DNA: TGTGCCAGCAGCTCGTCCCAGGGGACGGCCTATAATTCACCCCTCCACTTT. Amino acids: CASSSSQGTAYNSPLHF. The chain carries TRBV5-6 and TRBJ1-6; possible D gene TRBD1, 6 bases. CDR1 is SGHDT and CDR2 is YYEEEE in the germline V gene. V was clipped by 3 bases and J by 2 bases, with 15 bases between them. This CDR3 contains 17 residues.

This clone has just a few counts. The V and J genes are TRBV12-5 and TRBJ1-2, with a weak D call TRBD1 (6 bases). V lost 1 base and J 3 bases, leaving 15 bases between the germline ends. The CDR3 consists of 16 residues. Germline lookup yields CDR1 LGHNT and CDR2 FRNRAP. This CDR3 reads CASGLAQGSRDYGYTF. The CDR3 DNA follows: TGTGCTAGTGGTTTGGCACAGGGTAGTCGGGACTATGGCTACACCTTC. Full variable domain (rest looked up from reference TRBV12-5 and TRBJ1-2): DARVTQTPRHKVTEMGQEVTMRCQPILGHNTVFWYRQTMMQGLELLAYFRNRAPLDDSGMPKDRFSAEMPDATLATLKIQPSEPRDSAVYFCASGLAQGSRDYGYTFGSGTRLTVV.

Concerning this clone itself: The conserved final phenylalanine or tryptophan is absent from the CDR3, which likely points to a read error. Because the CDR3's place on the DNA is in doubt, the DNA is left out and the CDR3 is given as listed by TCRdb. This chain joins TRBV30 and TRBJ1-2; TRBD1, the table's D call, lacks a check against the DNA. In germline, CDR1 is GTSNPN, CDR2 SVGIG (reference sequence). The CDR3 length equals 13 residues, ends included. The CDR3 here is CAWSVAGTGIFFS.

The chain employs TRBV11-2 and TRBJ2-1, with a tentative D call TRBD2 (6 bases). Germline V CDR1 and CDR2: SGHAT, FQNNGV. V lost 3 bases to trimming and J lost 2 bases, with 11 bases between them. This CDR3 has 15 amino acids. The CDR3 region is CASSLDWGAYNEQFF. The CDR3 DNA reads TGTGCCAGCAGCTTGGACTGGGGGGCCTACAATGAGCAGTTCTTC.

This rearrangement joins TRBV2 to TRBJ2-1, with 9 bases that match TRBD2. The CDR3 is 15 residues long. Germline CDR1 SNHLY, CDR2 FYNNEI. V was clipped by 4 bases and J by 5 bases; unmatched bases: 6. CDR3 bases: TGTGCCAGCAGTGGTGCGGGAGGGTGGGACAATGAGCAGTTCTTC. Amino acid sequence: CASSGAGGWDNEQFF.

The CDR3 protein is CASSQEWGGGMRTKNIQYF. For the CDR3, the DNA is TGTGCCAGCAGCCAAGAGTGGGGTGGCGGGATGAGAACCAAAAACATTCAGTACTTC. The chain carries TRBV4-2 and TRBJ2-4, with D possibly matching TRBD2 (6 bases). Germline values: CDR1 LGHNA, CDR2 YNFKEQ. V lost 0 bases and J 2 bases, leaving 20 bases between the germline ends. The CDR3 contains 19 residues.

V is TRBV7-9 and J is TRBJ1-3; weak D call: TRBD1 (6 bases). This CDR3 has 14 amino acids. Germline lookup yields CDR1 SEHNR and CDR2 FQNEAQ (reference sequence). The germline V and J ends were trimmed by 3 bases and 1 base, with 7 bases remaining between them. CDR3: CASSFTGSGNTIYF. The CDR3 DNA sequence: TGTGCCAGCAGCTTTACAGGGTCTGGAAACACCATATATTTT.